Following are 22 T cell receptor beta chains from one sample sequenced in a study. One entry per CDR3 protein, called by TCRdb with MiXCR from the 5' RACE reads. Counted here are roughly 50,000 distinct CDR3 sequences, more than 20% occurring once; the ten biggest clones make up 3.2%. Sequenced input: tumor-infiltrating naive CD4+ T cells sorted from the breast tumor. The subset here: naive CD4+ T cells, CD4+CD45RA+CD25-. These receptors all stem from a female donor with breast cancer.

This clonotype was recorded a few times. The V and J genes are TRBV29-1 and TRBJ1-4, with D unresolved. The CDR3 sequence is 13 residues long. Trimming removed 4 bases from V and 4 bases from J, with 10 bases in between. Per the germline V gene, CDR1 is SQVTM and CDR2 is ANQGSEA. CDR3 sequence reads: CSVVSGFNEKLFF. The CDR3 DNA sequence: TGCAGCGTTGTTTCGGGGTTTAATGAAAAACTGTTTTTT.

This clonotype was detected a few times. A much larger clone sits a single nucleotide away, making a read error possible. The J gene is TRBJ2-1, the V gene TRBV15, with D unclear. Germline values: CDR1 LNHNV, CDR2 YYDKDF (reference sequence). The CDR3 contains 16 residues. The CDR3 sequence: CATSRESPGVYNEQCF. The DNA of the CDR3 is TGTGCCACCAGCAGAGAGTCCCCCGGCGTATACAATGAGCAGTGCTTC.

The V call is TRBV2, the J call TRBJ2-7; 7 bases are a match to TRBD2. The junction had 12 bases not matched to a gene; V was cut back by 8 bases and J by 5 bases. CDR1 is SNHLY and CDR2 is FYNNEI in the germline V gene. The CDR3 is made up of 14 amino acids. The CDR3 spells CASFLERGGDEQYF. The CDR3, as DNA: TGTGCCAGCTTTCTGGAGAGGGGAGGGGACGAGCAGTACTTC. The entire variable domain, with the rest obtained from reference TRBV2 and TRBJ2-7, is as follows: EPEVTQTPSHQVTQMGQEVILRCVPISNHLYFYWYRQILGQKVEFLVSFYNNEISEKSEIFDDQFSVERPDGSNFTLKIRSTKLEDSAMYFCASFLERGGDEQYFGPGTRLTVT.

This chain joins TRBV5-1 and TRBJ2-1, with TRBD2 matching 7 bases. The end of the DNA is better explained by TRBJ2-7, so the J call may be wrong. The CDR3 totals 14 residues. Germline V gives CDR1 SGHRS, CDR2 YFSETQ. The CDR3, as DNA: TGCGCCAGCAGCTTGGAGGGACTAAACAATGAGCAGTACTTC. This translates into CASSLEGLNNEQYF.

V is TRBV5-1 and J is TRBJ2-1, with D maybe TRBD2 (6 bases). CDR1 SGHRS and CDR2 YFSETQ come from the germline V gene. V was pared by 5 bases and J by 4 bases, with 13 bases between. The CDR3 length is 14 residues. The CDR3 sequence is CASSSRAGYNEQFF. DNA of the CDR3: TGCGCCAGCAGTTCGAGGGCGGGATACAATGAGCAGTTCTTC.

The chain employs TRBV7-9 and TRBJ1-2; no definite D call. Trimming shortened V by 2 bases and J by 7 bases, and 11 bases separated the two germline ends. CDR3 size: 13 residues. Germline CDR1 and CDR2: SEHNR and FQNEAQ (reference sequence). CDR3 sequence: CASSLPAGRGYTF. The CDR3 bases are TGTGCCAGCAGCTTACCGGCAGGTCGTGGCTACACCTTC.

The chain links TRBV19 to TRBJ2-3; TRBD2 aligns across 11 bases. V was clipped by 5 bases and J by 1 base; unmatched bases: 5. Germline assignment: CDR1 LNHDA and CDR2 SQIVND (reference sequence). The CDR3 consists of 16 residues. CDR3 in amino acids: CASSYPSGGRTDTQYF. In DNA form, the CDR3 reads TGTGCCAGTAGTTATCCTAGCGGGGGGCGCACAGATACGCAGTATTTT.

About this clonotype itself: A much bigger clone sits one base away, suggesting this may be a read error. The chain combines TRBV7-2 with TRBJ2-7; D is unclear. Trimming pared 4 bases from V and 4 bases from J, leaving 8 bases between. The CDR3 runs to 12 residues. From germline, CDR1 is SGHTA and CDR2 FQGNSA. Written as DNA, the CDR3 is TGTGCCAGCAGCTCGGCACAGTACGAGCAGTACTTC. Translation: CASSSAQYEQYF.

Concerning this clonotype itself: This CDR3 is missing its conserved last phenylalanine or tryptophan, likely due to a read error. The gene calls are TRBV27 and TRBJ2-3; either TRBD1 or TRBD2 may supply D (5 bases each). The CDR3 is 12 residues long. The ends were cut back, 6 bases at V and 9 bases at J, with 13 bases in the middle. CDR1 and CDR2 from the germline V gene are MNHEY and SMNVEV (reference sequence). CDR3 in amino acids: CASRVPGRTQYL. The CDR3 bases are TGTGCCAGCAGGGTCCCGGGGCGGACGCAGTATCTT.

The sample holds a few counts of this clonotype. The V call is TRBV5-1, the J call TRBJ2-1; D is unclear. Looked up from germline, CDR1 is SGHRS and CDR2 is YFSETQ. Trimming removed 3 bases from V and 3 bases from J, with 7 bases in between. The CDR3 is 13 amino acids. The CDR3 nucleotides read TGCGCCAGCAGCTACGAGAACTACAATGAGCAGTTCTTC. Its translation: CASSYENYNEQFF.

This clonotype has ten or more counts. The rearrangement links TRBV5-5 to TRBJ2-1, with D perhaps being TRBD1 or TRBD2 (5 bases each). CDR3 length: 12 amino acids. Germline CDR1 reads SGHKS; CDR2 reads YYEKEE (reference sequence). Trimming pared 0 bases from V and 11 bases from J, leaving 9 bases between. Here the CDR3 DNA reads TGTGCCAGCAGCTTGGCGGGGCAAAAGCAGTTCTTC. This translates into CASSLAGQKQFF.

This clonotype was detected a few times. As DNA, the CDR3 is TGCAGTGCTAGAGCCCCTGAGGGGGTTCATGGCTACACCTTC. It translates to CSARAPEGVHGYTF. The chain couples TRBV20-1 to TRBJ1-2; possibly TRBD1 for D (6 bases). The length of the CDR3 is 14 residues. Per the germline V gene, CDR1 is DFQATT and CDR2 is SNEGSKA (reference sequence). Trimming shortened V by 1 base and J by 6 bases, and 15 bases separated the two germline ends.

This clonotype has only a few counts. J is TRBJ1-2 and V is TRBV4-3; D ambiguous. The ends were cut back, 0 bases at V and 6 bases at J, with 11 bases in the middle. CDR1 is LGHNA and CDR2 is YSLEER in the germline V gene. This CDR3 comprises 14 residues. The chain's CDR3 is CASSQDLGSDGYTF. In nucleotides, the CDR3 is TGCGCCAGCAGCCAAGATTTAGGGTCGGATGGCTACACCTTC.

This clonotype showed up just a few times. The chain joins TRBV6-6 to TRBJ2-6; D is uncertain. From germline, CDR1 is MNHNY and CDR2 SVGAGI (reference sequence). The V and J ends lost 8 bases and 0 bases respectively, with 8 bases between them. The CDR3 extends over 14 amino acids. Written as DNA, the CDR3 is TGTGCCAGCCACAGCCACTCTGGGGCCAACGTCCTGACTTTC. This gives the protein CASHSHSGANVLTF.

This rearrangement joins TRBV5-1 to TRBJ1-2; D is unclear. The CDR3 spans 13 residues. Germline V CDR1 and CDR2: SGHRS, YFSETQ. The V and J ends lost 0 bases and 6 bases respectively, with 9 bases between them. The CDR3 region is CASSLGLWDGYTF. As DNA, the CDR3 is TGCGCCAGCAGCTTGGGACTCTGGGATGGCTACACCTTC.

This chain joins TRBV30 and TRBJ2-5; TRBD1 matches at 7 bases. The CDR3 has 13 residues. Germline V gene sequence: CDR1 GTSNPN, CDR2 SVGIG (reference sequence). With 3 bases clipped from V and 4 bases from J, the junction kept 5 bases outside the gene matches. The CDR3 nucleotides are TGTGCCTGGAGAGTACAGGGGACAGAGACCCAGTACTTC. It is translated as CAWRVQGTETQYF.

This chain uses TRBV5-1 with TRBJ2-7; 7 bases line up with TRBD1. V shed 4 bases and J 2 bases; nucleotides not matched to a gene: 6. The germline gives CDR1 SGHRS, CDR2 YFSETQ. The CDR3 runs to 14 residues. CDR3 amino acids: CASSTPGQAYEQYF. DNA of the CDR3: TGCGCCAGCAGCACGCCTGGACAGGCCTACGAGCAGTACTTC.

This clonotype was picked up many times. V gene TRBV4-1 combines with J gene TRBJ1-2, with D maybe TRBD1 (5 bases). The CDR3 has 14 residues. Germline lookup yields CDR1 MGHRA and CDR2 YSYEKL. Trimming cost V 7 bases and J 4 bases, with 16 bases left between them. The CDR3 region has the DNA TGCGCCAGCATCGACATCGGCAGGGCCTATGGCTACACCTTC. Its translation: CASIDIGRAYGYTF.

The chain employs TRBV7-2 and TRBJ1-1; D not certain. Germline lookup yields CDR1 SGHTA and CDR2 FQGNSA. The CDR3 consists of 11 residues. V was cut by 4 bases and J by 10 bases, with 10 bases left in between. CDR3 residues: CASSSPGRAFF. DNA for the CDR3: TGTGCCAGCAGCTCCCCGGGGAGAGCTTTCTTT.

This rearrangement joins TRBV6-6 to TRBJ2-7; a possible D gene is TRBD2 (6 bases). In germline, CDR1 is MNHNY, CDR2 SVGAGI (reference sequence). CDR3 length: 13 residues. V gave up 0 bases and J gave up 6 bases, with 9 bases separating them. CDR3 sequence: CASSYSVGSEQYF. In DNA, the CDR3 is TGTGCCAGCAGTTACTCGGTCGGGAGCGAGCAGTACTTC.

This clonotype was observed many times. CDR3 nucleotides: TGCGCCAGCAGCTTGGACCGGGGAATGCGGAACACTGAAGCTTTCTTT. The encoded protein is CASSLDRGMRNTEAFF. The gene calls are TRBV5-1 and TRBJ1-1, with D hard to call. The length of the CDR3 is 16 residues. Per germline, CDR1 SGHRS and CDR2 YFSETQ. Trimming left V 0 bases short and J 1 base short, with 13 bases between.

This clonotype was seen more than once but under ten times. The chain recombines TRBV27 with TRBJ1-2; 9 nucleotides match TRBD1. CDR3 length: 15 residues. J gave up 0 bases and V 5 bases, and 4 bases lay outside the gene matches. Germline V gene lookup returns CDR1 MNHEY and CDR2 SMNVEV (reference sequence). CDR3 amino acids: CASSPRTGANYGYTF. The CDR3 DNA reads TGTGCCAGCAGTCCGCGGACAGGGGCTAACTATGGCTACACCTTC.